This entry describes one TCR beta chain. The table came from immunoSEQ multiplex PCR; TCRdb's copy has only in-frame clones and leaves some out. The profile covers about 270,000 clones, with about nine tenths appearing a single time and over 4% taken by the ten largest. Self-reported history from a screening survey and questionnaire set each donor's cohort. This sample is drawn from a study of blood T cell repertoires in COVID-19. Study context: Both acute and convalescent COVID-19 samples were obtained from the United States, Italy and Spain.

Trimming cost V 9 bases and J 0 bases; bases outside gene matches: 11. The CDR3 spans 18 residues. Germline loops: CDR1 LNHDA, CDR2 SQIVND (reference sequence). Sequencing was carried out using PBMCs or T cells enriched from blood (not recorded which). This TCR was sampled from a young woman with acute COVID-19. The genes are TRBV19 and TRBJ2-6; the match to TRBD2 covers 10 bases. The CDR3, as DNA: TGTGCCAGCCCCTGCCCCGGGACTAGCGACTCTGGGGCCAACGTCCTGACTTTC. This sequence encodes CASPCPGTSDSGANVLTF.